This T cell receptor (beta chain) was identified during a study of CD8+ T cells in alopecia areata (dated by TCRdb to the late 2010s). Describing the broader study: Skin from C3H/HeJ donors with spontaneous alopecia (about 6-12 months old) was grafted onto female C3H/HeJ recipients aged 7-10 weeks. The study used high-throughput TCRbeta sequencing to examine T cell clonal expansion in alopecia areata, in both the C3H/HeJ mouse model and human patients. Scalp tissue and sorted CD4+ and CD8+ peripheral blood T cells from patchy and totalis/universalis alopecia areata patients and from healthy controls were covered by human TCRbeta sequencing. Clonality in the scalp was compared among normal scalp (n=4), patchy alopecia areata scalp (n=8), and alopecia totalis/universalis scalp (n=8). RNA was obtained with the PAXgene miRNA kit for fixed scalp, the miRNeasy kit for PBMCs, and the RNeasy kit for mouse skin. TCRbeta CDR3 regions were amplified by immunoSEQ multiplex PCR with 35 Vbeta forward and 13 Jbeta reverse primers. The research as a whole found: Shared TCR sequences between patients were less evident than in mice, which may be partly attributable to HLA diversity in the patient population. Higher clonality and more expanded CD8+ clones were observed in lesional scalp than in normal scalp, particularly in alopecia totalis/universalis, a finding suggestive of antigenic drive. Resident alphabeta T cells in normal human skin are also sequenced, complicating scalp TCR repertoire analysis, unlike mouse skin dominated by gammadelta T cells.

The library was made by the immunoSEQ multiplex PCR assay. For TCR sequencing, RNA was extracted from every sample and reverse transcribed into cDNA to serve as template. First-strand cDNA was synthesized with SuperScript III using a 2:1 mix of oligo-dT and random hexamers. Amplification bias was assessed with a synthetic immune receptor repertoire, and residual bias was removed computationally. Sequencing of the libraries was done on Illumina HiSeq with 60 bp reads that cover the CDR3, reading from J toward V. In the source study's methods: Raw reads were preprocessed to remove errors, and CDR3 was defined by IMGT conventions from the conserved cysteine to phenylalanine. Clonality was calculated as 1 minus Shannon entropy normalized by log2 of the number of productive unique TCRs. Whether scalp clones were CD4 or CD8 was inferred by matching scalp TCRbeta sequences against CD4 and CD8 repertoires sorted from blood. Here the immuneACCESS table is served through TCRdb, limited to in-frame sequences with V and J called. Missing clones are a known gap in these copies; in checked studies unresolved V genes cover under half, and the rest lacks a known reason. That table gives V, J and clone size, and the DNA gave D and trimming. This sample contains 270,000 or so clones, none of which is a singleton. Together, the top ten hold approximately 1.2% of the sample.

The table lists this clone with a few counts. The antigen this receptor binds is unknown. Since the receptor is from a mouse, mouse gene names and germline sequences apply. Pooled mouse cutaneous lymph node cells were stained for CD4, CD8alpha, NKG2D, NKG2ACE and other markers, then sorted on a BD Influx. The sample taken for sequencing was CD4+ T cells sorted from a lymph node. This sequence was found in a C3H/HeJ mouse with alopecia areata. Mice of this line possess the MHC haplotype H2-k.

The CDR3 loop reads CASSRRTGGNAEQFF. The covered CDR3 bases are TGTGCCAGCAGTAGACGGACTGGGGGGAATGCT. The V and J genes are TRBV19 and TRBJ2-1; 11 central bases correspond to TRBD2. The CDR3 goes on 4 residues after the read ends, and that part is filled in from the germline J gene. Including cysteine and phenylalanine, the CDR3 has 15 amino acids. Part of the CDR3 DNA is given, 33 bases translated from base 1. After removal of 3 bases from V and 5 bases from J, the junction retains 4 bases not matched to a gene. CDR1 and CDR2 are drawn from the germline V gene (reference sequence): FNHDT, SITEND.